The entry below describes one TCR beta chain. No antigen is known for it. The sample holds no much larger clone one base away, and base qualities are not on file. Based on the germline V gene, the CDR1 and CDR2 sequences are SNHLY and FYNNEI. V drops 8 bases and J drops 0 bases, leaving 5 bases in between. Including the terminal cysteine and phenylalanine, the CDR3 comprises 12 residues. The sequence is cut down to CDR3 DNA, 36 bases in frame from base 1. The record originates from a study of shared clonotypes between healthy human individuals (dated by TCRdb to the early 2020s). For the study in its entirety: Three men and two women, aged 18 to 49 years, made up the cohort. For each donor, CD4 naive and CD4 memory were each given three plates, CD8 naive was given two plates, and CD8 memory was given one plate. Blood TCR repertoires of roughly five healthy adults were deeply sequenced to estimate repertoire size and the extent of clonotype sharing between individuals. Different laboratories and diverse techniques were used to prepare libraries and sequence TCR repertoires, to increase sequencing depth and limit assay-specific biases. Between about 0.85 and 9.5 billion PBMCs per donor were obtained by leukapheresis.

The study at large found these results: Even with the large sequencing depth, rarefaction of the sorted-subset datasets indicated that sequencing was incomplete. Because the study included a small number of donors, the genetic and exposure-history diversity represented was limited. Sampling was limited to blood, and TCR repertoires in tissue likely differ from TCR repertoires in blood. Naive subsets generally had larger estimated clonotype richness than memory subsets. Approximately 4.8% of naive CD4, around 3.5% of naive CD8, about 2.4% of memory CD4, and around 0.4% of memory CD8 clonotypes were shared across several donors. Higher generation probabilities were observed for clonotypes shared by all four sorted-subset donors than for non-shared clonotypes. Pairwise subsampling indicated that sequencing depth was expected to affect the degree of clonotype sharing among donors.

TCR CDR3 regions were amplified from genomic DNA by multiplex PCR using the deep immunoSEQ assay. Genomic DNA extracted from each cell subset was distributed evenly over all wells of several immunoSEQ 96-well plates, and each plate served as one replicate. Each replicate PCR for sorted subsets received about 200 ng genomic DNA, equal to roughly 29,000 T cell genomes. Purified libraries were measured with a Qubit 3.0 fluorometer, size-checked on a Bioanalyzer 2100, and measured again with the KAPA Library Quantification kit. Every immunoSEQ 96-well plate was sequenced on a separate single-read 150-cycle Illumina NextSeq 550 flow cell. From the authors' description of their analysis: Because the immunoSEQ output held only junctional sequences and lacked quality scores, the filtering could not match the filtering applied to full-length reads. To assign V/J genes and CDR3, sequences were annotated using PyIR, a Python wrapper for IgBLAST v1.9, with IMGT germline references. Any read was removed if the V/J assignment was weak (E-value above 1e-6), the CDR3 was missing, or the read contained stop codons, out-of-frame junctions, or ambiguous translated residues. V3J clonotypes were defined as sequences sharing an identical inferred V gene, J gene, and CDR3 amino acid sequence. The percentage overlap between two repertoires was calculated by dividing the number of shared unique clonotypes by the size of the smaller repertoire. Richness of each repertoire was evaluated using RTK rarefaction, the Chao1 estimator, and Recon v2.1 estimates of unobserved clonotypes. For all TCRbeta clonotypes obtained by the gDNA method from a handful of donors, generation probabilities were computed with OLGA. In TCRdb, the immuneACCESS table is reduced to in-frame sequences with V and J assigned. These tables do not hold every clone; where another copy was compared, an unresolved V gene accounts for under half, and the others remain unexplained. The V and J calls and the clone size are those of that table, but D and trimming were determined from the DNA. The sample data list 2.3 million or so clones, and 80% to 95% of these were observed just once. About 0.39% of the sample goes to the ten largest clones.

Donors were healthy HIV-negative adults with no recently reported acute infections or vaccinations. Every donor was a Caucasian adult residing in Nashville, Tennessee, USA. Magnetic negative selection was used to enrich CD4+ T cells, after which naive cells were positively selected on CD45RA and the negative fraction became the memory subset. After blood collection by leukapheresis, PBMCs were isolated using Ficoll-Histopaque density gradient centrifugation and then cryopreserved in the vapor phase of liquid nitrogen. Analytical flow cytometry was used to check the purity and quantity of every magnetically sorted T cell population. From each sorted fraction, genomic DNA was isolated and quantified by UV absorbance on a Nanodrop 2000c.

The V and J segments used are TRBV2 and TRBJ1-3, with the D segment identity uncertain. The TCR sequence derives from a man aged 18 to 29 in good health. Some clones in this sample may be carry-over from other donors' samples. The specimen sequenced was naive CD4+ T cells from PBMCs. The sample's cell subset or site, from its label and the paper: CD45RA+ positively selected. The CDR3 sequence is CASAYSGNTIYF. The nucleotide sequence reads TGTGCCAGCGCATACTCTGGAAACACCATATATTTT. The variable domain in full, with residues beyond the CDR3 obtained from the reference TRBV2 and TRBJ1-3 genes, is EPEVTQTPSHQVTQMGQEVILRCVPISNHLYFYWYRQILGQKVEFLVSFYNNEISEKSEIFDDQFSVERPDGSNFTLKIRSTKLEDSAMYFCASAYSGNTIYFGEGSWLTVV.